The clone carrying this T cell receptor beta chain was recorded a few times. Its antigen is undetermined. These data originate in a study of PD-1 blockade in classical Hodgkin lymphoma. The CDR3 has 12 residues. The V end lost 2 bases, the J end lost 4 bases, and 8 bases lay between the germline ends. Germline V gives CDR1 GTSNPN, CDR2 SVGIG (reference sequence). Libraries were prepared by immunoSEQ multiplex PCR; TCRdb keeps only in-frame clonotypes and omits some of them. This sample has under 110,000 clones, with 80% to 90% found just once. Relapse after autologous stem cell transplantation occurred in every patient, and brentuximab vedotin exposure varied. Overall study findings and caveats: Newly diagnosed patients had baseline TCR diversity that was reportedly lower than that of healthy donors. Some patients started nivolumab under 1 year after ASCT, and they were excluded. CD4+ TCR diversity climbed significantly by C4D1, unlike CD8+ TCR diversity.

The J gene is TRBJ1-1, the V gene TRBV30; D gene uncertain. The sequence was collected from a human donor with classical Hodgkin lymphoma. The sequenced sample was peripheral blood mononuclear cells (PBMCs), obtained before the second cycle of nivolumab. CDR3 coding DNA: TGTGCCTGGAGTCGTAGTGGCACTGAAGCTTTCTTT. Its protein is CAWSRSGTEAFF.